Below, 30 T cell receptor beta chains from the same sample are listed, as sequenced in a study of blood T cell repertoires in COVID-19. Sequencing was performed with immunoSEQ multiplex PCR; in TCRdb, only in-frame clones are kept and a portion is missing. This repertoire shows about 210,000 clones, 65% to 90% found once; its top ten account for 8% to 9%. Sequenced material: PBMCs or T cells enriched from blood (not recorded which). These receptors were collected from a woman aged 45 to 65 with acute COVID-19.

The chain joins TRBV7-9 to TRBJ2-5; 10 positions match TRBD2. The V segment lost 1 base and the J segment 2 bases; nucleotides outside the gene matches: 1. Looked up from germline, CDR1 is SEHNR and CDR2 is FQNEAQ (reference sequence). The CDR3 runs to 15 residues. The chain's CDR3 is CASSLELAGQETQYF. CDR3 sequence (DNA): TGTGCCAGCAGCTTAGAACTAGCGGGGCAAGAGACCCAGTACTTC.

Here the CDR3 reads CASSPGLAGYAQYF. CDR3 DNA sequence: TGCGCCAGCAGCCCCGGACTAGCGGGGTACGCGCAGTATTTT. The V call is TRBV5-1, the J call TRBJ2-3; 12 nucleotides line up with TRBD2. The CDR3 spans 14 residues. The germline V gene has CDR1 SGHRS and CDR2 YFSETQ. V lost 4 bases and J lost 10; bases outside the gene matches: 7.

J is TRBJ2-1 and V is TRBV11-3, with a tentative D call TRBD2 (5 bases). This CDR3 has 14 residues. Trimming removed 1 base from V and 6 bases from J, with 10 bases in between. CDR1 is SGHNT and CDR2 is YENEEA in the germline V gene. In nucleotides, the CDR3 is TGTGCCAGCAGCTTAGGTAGTGGGAGCAATGAGCAGTTCTTC. Translating it yields CASSLGSGSNEQFF.

This chain links TRBV18 with TRBJ2-5; D is undetermined. With 1 base removed from V and 5 bases from J, the gap between germline ends came to 8 bases. There are 13 residues in the CDR3. The germline CDR1 and CDR2 sequences are KGHSH and LQKENI. The CDR3 loop is CASSPLSLETQYF. In DNA, the CDR3 is TGTGCCAGCTCACCACTGAGTTTGGAGACCCAGTACTTC.

This chain links TRBV5-1 with TRBJ2-7; TRBD2 might be the D (6 bases). Germline-derived CDR1 and CDR2 are SGHRS and YFSETQ. V lost 5 bases to trimming and J lost 7 bases, with 25 bases between them. The CDR3 runs to 16 residues. The CDR3 loop reads CASSGGTGTPLWEQYF. The DNA for the CDR3 is TGCGCCAGCAGTGGGGGGACCGGGACCCCCTTGTGGGAGCAGTACTTC.

This chain links TRBV25-1 with TRBJ2-2; D unclear. This CDR3 region has 16 residues. Germline CDR1 is MGHDK and CDR2 is SYGVNS. V lost 3 bases to trimming and J lost 4 bases, with 15 bases between them. CDR3 bases: TGTGCCAGCAGTGATATTTCGCGGATAGGCACCGGGGAGCTGTTTTTT. Translating gives CASSDISRIGTGELFF.

V usage is TRBV6-5 and J usage is TRBJ2-7, with TRBD1 identical over 10 bases. After removal of 6 bases from V and 4 bases from J, the junction contained 3 bases not matched to a gene. Germline V gives CDR1 MNHEY, CDR2 SVGAGI. CDR3 size: 13 residues. This CDR3 reads CASSRGQGYEQYF. CDR3 nucleotides: TGTGCCAGCAGCCGGGGACAGGGGTACGAGCAGTACTTC.

This chain links TRBV28 with TRBJ1-1; D gene uncertain. The CDR3 totals 14 residues. Germline V gene data show CDR1 as MDHEN and CDR2 as SYDVKM. The V end was cut by 7 bases, the J end by 7 bases, with 19 bases between. The CDR3 DNA reads TGTGCCAGCAATCAGGCCGGCTGGGTTTATGAAGCTTTCTTT. Translated, it gives CASNQAGWVYEAFF.

There are a few counts of this clone. V is TRBV24-1 and J is TRBJ1-2; 12 bases agree with TRBD1. This CDR3 has 16 amino acids. Trimming took 4 bases from V and 8 from J; bases not matched to a gene: 10. The germline V gene encodes CDR1 KGHDR and CDR2 SFDVKD. CDR3 in DNA: TGTGCCACCAGTGAACCAATAGGGACAGGGGGCTGGGGCTACACCTTC. Encoded protein: CATSEPIGTGGWGYTF.

This clone was counted once. The chain recombines TRBV10-3 with TRBJ1-5; no definite D call. The germline CDR1 and CDR2 sequences are ENHRY and SYGVKD. This CDR3 has 14 residues. Deletions cut 6 bases from V and 1 base from J, with 10 bases between. The CDR3 here is CAISNLESNQPQHF. CDR3 DNA: TGTGCCATCAGCAACCTCGAGAGCAATCAGCCCCAGCATTTT.

This chain links TRBV29-1 with TRBJ2-5; D might be TRBD1 (5 bases). Trimming left V 2 bases short and J 5 bases short, with 21 bases between. The CDR3 has 16 residues. The germline V gene has CDR1 SQVTM and CDR2 ANQGSEA. CDR3 region: CSVETPLREGAETQYF. The DNA of the CDR3 is TGCAGCGTTGAAACCCCCCTCAGGGAAGGTGCGGAGACCCAGTACTTC. Filled out from reference TRBV29-1 and TRBJ2-5, the complete variable domain reads SAVISQKPSRDICQRGTSLTIQCQVDSQVTMMFWYRQQPGQSLTLIATANQGSEATYESGFVIDKFPISRPNLTFSTLTVSNMSPEDSSIYLCSVETPLREGAETQYFGPGTRLLVL.

This clone was detected ten times or more. The chain couples TRBV9 to TRBJ2-5; the match to TRBD2 covers 9 bases. From germline, CDR1 is SGDLS and CDR2 YYNGEE. Unmatched junction bases numbered 11, after V lost 4 bases and J lost 4 bases. This CDR3 contains 16 residues. The CDR3 is CASSPRPAGGGETQYF. The DNA of the CDR3 is TGTGCCAGCAGCCCGCGGCCAGCGGGGGGAGGAGAGACCCAGTACTTC.

The J gene is TRBJ2-1, the V gene TRBV7-9; TRBD1 is a possible D gene (6 bases). This CDR3 is built from 14 residues. Trimming took 5 bases from V and 8 from J, leaving 16 bases between them. Looked up from germline, CDR1 is SEHNR and CDR2 is FQNEAQ (reference sequence). CDR3 residues: CASSKPRDMDEQFF. For the CDR3, the DNA is TGTGCCAGCAGCAAGCCCCGGGACATGGATGAGCAGTTCTTC.

The chain employs TRBV5-8 and TRBJ1-5; no definite D call. The germline V gene encodes CDR1 SGHTS and CDR2 YDEGEE. Trimming shortened V by 4 bases and J by 5 bases, and 10 bases separated the two germline ends. This CDR3 contains 13 residues. The CDR3 DNA reads as TGTGCCAGCAGCCCCGGGAGTTATCAGCCCCAGCATTTT. It is translated as CASSPGSYQPQHF.

The V and J genes are TRBV19 and TRBJ2-7, with D perhaps TRBD2 (6 bases). CDR1 LNHDA and CDR2 SQIVND come from the germline V gene (reference sequence). This CDR3 has 14 amino acids. The germline V and J ends were trimmed by 6 bases and 2 bases, with 14 bases remaining between them. CDR3 protein: CASRDDGGTYEQYF. The DNA for the CDR3 is TGTGCCAGTAGGGACGATGGCGGGACCTACGAGCAGTACTTC.

The gene calls are TRBV7-8 and TRBJ2-7, with D perhaps matching TRBD2 (5 bases). The V end lost 5 bases, the J end lost 6 bases, and 11 bases lay between the germline ends. Germline V gene sequence: CDR1 SGHVS, CDR2 FQNEAQ. The CDR3 is 12 amino acids. The chain's CDR3 is CASSPPRGEQYF. The CDR3, as DNA: TGTGCCAGCAGCCCGCCCCGGGGCGAGCAGTACTTC.

The chain couples TRBV5-4 to TRBJ2-7; D possibly corresponds to TRBD1 (6 bases). CDR1 SGHNT and CDR2 YYREEE come from the germline V gene (reference sequence). Trimming took off 10 bases at V and 7 bases at J, with 18 bases between the two ends. CDR3 length equals 12 residues. The CDR3 bases are TGTGCCGAGCGAGGGGGTGATAGGGAGCAGTACTTC. As protein: CAERGGDREQYF.

The chain recombines TRBV19 with TRBJ2-5; weak D call: TRBD2 (7 bases). The CDR3 contains 15 residues. Germline V gene sequence: CDR1 LNHDA, CDR2 SQIVND (reference sequence). V was pared by 5 bases and J by 5 bases, with 18 bases between. This chain's CDR3 is CASSRSRGARETQYF. The CDR3 region has the DNA TGTGCCAGTAGTCGCAGCCGGGGGGCGCGGGAGACCCAGTACTTC.

The chain employs TRBV23-1 and TRBJ1-5; a possible D gene is TRBD1 (5 bases). TRBV23-1 is treated as an ORF (open reading frame) with a function not yet certain. The CDR3 covers 18 residues. With 3 bases removed from V and 0 bases from J, the gap between germline ends came to 18 bases. The CDR3 DNA is TGCGCCAGCAGTCATCACGTGGAGACAGAGTATAGCAATCAGCCCCAGCATTTT. It translates to CASSHHVETEYSNQPQHF.

This sequence joins TRBV5-1 and TRBJ1-6; perhaps TRBD1 as D (5 bases). This CDR3 contains 15 residues. CDR1 SGHRS and CDR2 YFSETQ come from the germline V gene. Between the trimmed V and J ends, which lost 4 bases and 5 bases, there was a span of 13 bases. This CDR3 reads CASSRLGGDNSPLHF. Here the CDR3 DNA reads TGCGCCAGCAGCCGCCTGGGGGGGGATAATTCACCCCTCCACTTT.

The CDR3 here is CASSFRGPRRPEAFF. The CDR3, as DNA: TGTGCCAGCAGCTTCAGGGGCCCCCGGCGGCCTGAAGCTTTCTTT. The chain uses TRBV11-2 and TRBJ1-1; tentatively, D is TRBD1 (6 bases). CDR1 and CDR2 (germline): SGHAT, FQNNGV. The CDR3 spans 15 residues. With 3 bases removed from V and 6 bases from J, the gap between germline ends came to 17 bases.

The chain carries TRBV11-3 and TRBJ1-2; tentatively, D is TRBD1 (5 bases). This CDR3 is built from 17 residues. Germline-derived CDR1 and CDR2 are SGHNT and YENEEA. The V end was cut by 1 base, the J end by 0 bases, with 15 bases between. CDR3 in DNA: TGTGCCAGCAGCTTAGTGGACACGGAACCCCCTAACTATGGCTACACCTTC. Translation: CASSLVDTEPPNYGYTF. The entire variable domain, with the rest obtained from reference TRBV11-3 and TRBJ1-2, is as follows: EAGVVQSPRYKIIEKKQPVAFWCNPISGHNTLYWYLQNLGQGPELLIRYENEEAVDDSQLPKDRFSAERLKGVDSTLKIQPAELGDSAVYLCASSLVDTEPPNYGYTFGSGTRLTVV.

Only one count was recorded for this clone. V is TRBV29-1 and J is TRBJ1-2; 8 bases align to TRBD1. Germline CDR1 and CDR2: SQVTM and ANQGSEA. J lost 7 bases, V lost 0 bases, and 10 bases had no gene match. This CDR3 spans 15 amino acids. CDR3: CSVEDRTGQGFGYTF. The CDR3 DNA follows: TGCAGCGTTGAAGATCGAACAGGACAGGGCTTTGGCTACACCTTC.

CDR3 sequence reads: CASSFGQGPSSGNTIYF. In DNA form, the CDR3 reads TGTGCCAGCAGCTTCGGGCAGGGGCCCAGCTCTGGAAACACCATATATTTT. This sequence joins TRBV7-9 and TRBJ1-3, with D tentatively TRBD1 (6 bases). CDR3 length equals 17 residues. CDR1 is SEHNR and CDR2 is FQNEAQ in the germline V gene (reference sequence). Deletions cut 3 bases from V and 0 bases from J, with 15 bases between.

This clone was picked up a small number of times. The chain recombines TRBV6-2 or TRBV6-3 with TRBJ2-7; the match to TRBD1 covers 8 bases. Germline V gene data show CDR1 as MNHEY and CDR2 as SVGEGT. After removal of 0 bases from V and 2 bases from J, the junction contained 12 bases not matched to a gene. The CDR3 length is 18 residues. For the CDR3, the DNA is TGTGCCAGCAGTTACTCGAGATTACAGGGGGGAATTCCCTACGAGCAGTACTTC. It yields the protein CASSYSRLQGGIPYEQYF.

The chain joins TRBV10-3 to TRBJ2-1; 7 nucleotides line up with TRBD1. The CDR3 spans 15 residues. V was pared by 3 bases and J by 7 bases, with 9 bases of the junction left unmatched. Germline V gene lookup returns CDR1 ENHRY and CDR2 SYGVKD. The CDR3 DNA reads TGTGCCATCAGTGATCCGGGACAGCCCTCAAATGAGCAGTTCTTC. It translates to CAISDPGQPSNEQFF.

This rearrangement joins TRBV7-2 to TRBJ2-5; unclear D gene. From germline, CDR1 is SGHTA and CDR2 FQGNSA. The germline V and J ends were trimmed by 2 bases and 1 base, with 5 bases remaining between them. The CDR3 runs 13 residues. The CDR3 DNA sequence: TGTGCCAGCAGCTTAACATTCCAAGAGACCCAGTACTTC. Its protein is CASSLTFQETQYF. The whole variable domain, remainder taken from reference TRBV7-2 and TRBJ2-5, is GAGVSQSPSNKVTEKGKDVELRCDPISGHTALYWYRQSLGQGLEFLIYFQGNSAPDKSGLPSDRFSAERTGGSVSTLTIQRTQQEDSAVYLCASSLTFQETQYFGPGTRLLVL.

This chain links TRBV5-1 with TRBJ1-2; D is possibly TRBD1 (5 bases). Germline V gene lookup returns CDR1 SGHRS and CDR2 YFSETQ. The CDR3 length is 16 residues. The ends were cut back, 1 base at V and 8 bases at J, with 21 bases in the middle. CDR3 loop: CASSLIRGIGAEGYTF. DNA of the CDR3: TGCGCCAGCAGCTTGATCCGGGGGATAGGAGCGGAAGGCTACACCTTC.

This clone was detected ten times or more. The V call is TRBV12-3 or TRBV12-4, the J call TRBJ2-2; D remains ambiguous. Trimming cost V 8 bases and J 1 base, with 8 bases left between them. There are 13 residues in the CDR3. CDR3 in DNA: TGTGCCAGCGAGCGCGGGAACACCGGGGAGCTGTTTTTT. Translation gives CASERGNTGELFF.

The V and J genes are TRBV28 and TRBJ2-1, with 9 positions matching TRBD1. J was trimmed by 6 bases and V by 4 bases; bases with no gene match: 7. In germline, CDR1 is MDHEN, CDR2 SYDVKM. The CDR3 consists of 15 residues. Here the CDR3 DNA reads TGTGCCAGCAGTTCGAGGGGGACAGGGATCAATGAGCAGTTCTTC. It codes for CASSSRGTGINEQFF. The whole variable domain, filled in from reference TRBV28 and TRBJ2-1, reads DVKVTQSSRYLVKRTGEKVFLECVQDMDHENMFWYRQDPGLGLRLIYFSYDVKMKEKGDIPEGYSVSREKKERFSLILESASTNQTSMYLCASSSRGTGINEQFFGPGTRLTVL.